Following are 31 T cell receptor beta chains from one sample sequenced in a study of long-term antiretroviral therapy in people with HIV. With survey level as its setting, the immunoSEQ assay was v3.0. The table came from immunoSEQ multiplex PCR; TCRdb's copy has only in-frame clones and leaves some out. The sample carries 20,000 to 25,000 clones, about 86% recorded once. Sequences were derived from unsorted PBMCs, sampled 1.3 years after starting antiretroviral therapy. The receptors were sampled from a man aged 55 to 69 with HIV.

The chain couples TRBV18 to TRBJ2-3, with a possible D match to TRBD2 (5 bases). Germline values: CDR1 KGHSH, CDR2 LQKENI. V lost 0 bases and J lost 8, with 18 bases in between. The CDR3 covers 16 residues. CDR3 nucleotides: TGTGCCAGCTCACCACCGATCCTAGCCTATAAGGTTACGCAGTATTTT. Protein product: CASSPPILAYKVTQYF.

The rearrangement joins TRBV5-1 to TRBJ2-7; D is uncertain. Trimming stripped 3 bases from V and 2 bases from J, with 12 bases between. The CDR3 is 14 amino acids. In germline, CDR1 is SGHRS, CDR2 YFSETQ. The CDR3 loop is CASSYSKNTYEQYF. The DNA of the CDR3 is TGCGCCAGCAGCTACAGCAAAAACACCTACGAGCAGTACTTC.

V gene TRBV19 combines with J gene TRBJ2-1; D is undetermined. In germline, CDR1 is LNHDA, CDR2 SQIVND (reference sequence). V dropped 7 bases and J dropped 2 bases, with 12 bases sitting between them. The CDR3 consists of 14 residues. CDR3 in DNA: TGTGCCAGTACCCGGACCTCCACCTACAATGAGCAGTTCTTC. Translation: CASTRTSTYNEQFF.

The chain recombines TRBV15 with TRBJ1-2, with D unclear. Germline V gene lookup returns CDR1 LNHNV and CDR2 YYDKDF (reference sequence). V was shortened by 0 bases and J by 8 bases, with 16 bases between the two germline ends. The CDR3 covers 15 residues. CDR3 coding DNA: TGTGCCACCAGCAGAGATCTATCAGCTCCGGGCGGCTACACCTTC. It specifies CATSRDLSAPGGYTF.

The chain carries TRBV6-6 and TRBJ1-5; a possible D gene is TRBD1 (5 bases). Germline CDR1 is MNHNY and CDR2 is SVGAGI (reference sequence). The V end lost 10 bases, the J end lost 7 bases, and 14 bases lay between the germline ends. CDR3 size: 12 residues. The CDR3: CAMGPPRQPQHF. DNA for the CDR3: TGTGCCATGGGACCCCCGCGCCAGCCCCAGCATTTT.

The J gene is TRBJ2-3, the V gene TRBV29-1, with D tentatively TRBD1 (5 bases). V lost 4 bases and J lost 4, with 12 bases in between. The CDR3 is 13 amino acids. Germline CDR1 and CDR2: SQVTM and ANQGSEA. This CDR3 reads CSVAGRVADTQYF. Here the CDR3 DNA reads TGCAGCGTTGCAGGCAGGGTAGCAGATACGCAGTATTTT.

The rearrangement links TRBV7-3 to TRBJ2-7, with a weak D call TRBD1 (6 bases). From germline, CDR1 is SGHTA and CDR2 FQGTGA. The CDR3 is 13 residues long. Trimming took 5 bases from V and 2 from J, leaving 10 bases between them. CDR3 protein: CASSLNRAYEQYF. CDR3 coding DNA: TGTGCCAGCAGCCTAAACAGGGCCTACGAGCAGTACTTC.

V gene TRBV29-1 combines with J gene TRBJ1-1; D ambiguous. The CDR3 is made up of 14 amino acids. The ends were cut back, 4 bases at V and 2 bases at J, with 14 bases in the middle. CDR1 is SQVTM and CDR2 is ANQGSEA in the germline V gene. The CDR3 reads CSVAPDWSNTEAFF. As DNA, the CDR3 is TGCAGCGTTGCCCCGGACTGGTCAAACACTGAAGCTTTCTTT.

This clone appeared a single time. The chain is built from TRBV7-9 and TRBJ2-3, with 13 positions matching TRBD2. Per the germline V gene, CDR1 is SEHNR and CDR2 is FQNEAQ (reference sequence). Losses at the gene ends were 6 bases for V and 3 bases for J; bases not matched to a gene: 6. The CDR3 consists of 16 residues. The CDR3 loop reads CASRAGLAGATDTQYF. CDR3 coding DNA: TGTGCCAGCAGGGCCGGACTAGCGGGAGCAACAGATACGCAGTATTTT.

This clone was observed a few times. The J gene is TRBJ2-5, the V gene TRBV6-5, with 8 bases fitting TRBD1. Germline loops: CDR1 MNHEY, CDR2 SVGAGI. The CDR3 runs to 15 residues. After removal of 7 bases from V and 5 bases from J, the junction contained 12 bases not matched to a gene. The CDR3 region has the DNA TGTGCCAGCAAACTGGGGACAGGTTCAGGGGAGACCCAGTACTTC. It is translated as CASKLGTGSGETQYF.

This chain links TRBV6-5 with TRBJ1-1; 7 nucleotides agree with TRBD1. This CDR3 region has 13 residues. V was clipped by 2 bases and J by 4 bases; unmatched bases: 1. The V gene's germline CDR1 is MNHEY and CDR2 SVGAGI. CDR3 amino acids: CASSYNRGTEAFF. Here the CDR3 DNA reads TGTGCCAGCAGTTACAACAGGGGCACTGAAGCTTTCTTT.

V and J are TRBV7-7 and TRBJ1-5; a possible D gene is TRBD1 (6 bases). The V end lost 5 bases, the J end lost 4 bases, and 9 bases lay between the germline ends. The germline CDR1 and CDR2 sequences are SSHAT and FNYEAQ (reference sequence). This CDR3 contains 13 residues. DNA of the CDR3: TGTGCCAGCAGCCAGGGGTTGAATCAGCCCCAGCATTTT. Its protein product is CASSQGLNQPQHF.

J is TRBJ2-7 and V is TRBV6-5; the match to TRBD2 covers 15 bases. Trimming cost V 0 bases and J 7 bases; bases outside gene matches: 4. Germline V gene sequence: CDR1 MNHEY, CDR2 SVGAGI. The CDR3 runs to 16 residues. This CDR3 reads CASSYSGLAGGREQYF. For the CDR3, the DNA is TGTGCCAGCAGTTACTCGGGACTAGCGGGAGGTCGGGAGCAGTACTTC.

The genes are TRBV7-9 and TRBJ2-5, with D perhaps matching TRBD1 (7 bases). Germline V gene data show CDR1 as SEHNR and CDR2 as FQNEAQ (reference sequence). The V gene lost 5 bases and the J gene lost 5 bases, with 15 bases spanning the gap. The CDR3 covers 14 residues. Here the CDR3 DNA reads TGTGCCAGCAGCCCTACGGCAGGGGGGGAGACCCAGTACTTC. It yields the protein CASSPTAGGETQYF.

The chain employs TRBV5-6 and TRBJ2-3; D might be TRBD2 (6 bases). Germline CDR1 and CDR2: SGHDT and YYEEEE. The CDR3 contains 15 residues. V gave up 2 bases and J gave up 0 bases, with 10 bases separating them. The CDR3 DNA sequence: TGTGCCAGCAGCTTTGTTAGCGGAAGCACAGATACGCAGTATTTT. This gives the protein CASSFVSGSTDTQYF.

The rearrangement uses TRBV18 and TRBJ2-7; 8 nucleotides match TRBD2. CDR1 and CDR2 from the germline V gene are KGHSH and LQKENI. V shed 3 bases and J 0 bases; nucleotides not matched to a gene: 7. The CDR3 contains 16 residues. The CDR3 protein is CASSPPSGGASYEQYF. The CDR3 DNA sequence: TGTGCCAGCTCACCCCCCAGCGGGGGCGCCTCCTACGAGCAGTACTTC.

The chain has TRBV11-2 and TRBJ2-5; D gene ambiguous. Trimming took 1 base from V and 2 from J, leaving 20 bases between them. The CDR3 contains 18 residues. Germline values: CDR1 SGHAT, CDR2 FQNNGV. In nucleotides, the CDR3 is TGTGCCAGCAGCTTAGTAGTTGACCATGCCAGACCTCAAGAGACCCAGTACTTC. Translating gives CASSLVVDHARPQETQYF. Full variable domain (outside the CDR3, taken from reference TRBV11-2 and TRBJ2-5): EAGVAQSPRYKIIEKRQSVAFWCNPISGHATLYWYQQILGQGPKLLIQFQNNGVVDDSQLPKDRFSAERLKGVDSTLKIQPAKLEDSAVYLCASSLVVDHARPQETQYFGPGTRLLVL.

This chain connects TRBV6-6 to TRBJ2-5; D is possibly TRBD2 (6 bases). V lost 5 bases to trimming and J lost 2 bases, with 12 bases between them. This CDR3 has 14 amino acids. Germline V gives CDR1 MNHNY, CDR2 SVGAGI (reference sequence). CDR3 nucleotides: TGTGCCAGCAGTCCAACGGGGGTTCAAGAGACCCAGTACTTC. Residues: CASSPTGVQETQYF.

The chain employs TRBV7-2 and TRBJ2-5, with TRBD2 identical over 8 bases. CDR1 and CDR2 from the germline V gene are SGHTA and FQGNSA. J gave up 5 bases and V 5 bases, and 7 bases lay outside the gene matches. The length of the CDR3 is 14 residues. CDR3 bases: TGTGCCAGCAGCCAAACTAGCGGCCTGGAGACCCAGTACTTC. Protein sequence: CASSQTSGLETQYF.

V and J are TRBV9 and TRBJ2-7; 7 bases are a match to TRBD2. The length of the CDR3 is 13 residues. The ends lost 0 bases at V and 7 bases at J; junction bases unmatched: 4. Germline lookup yields CDR1 SGDLS and CDR2 YYNGEE. The CDR3 spells CASSVDQAGEQYF. CDR3 coding DNA: TGTGCCAGCAGCGTAGATCAAGCGGGAGAGCAGTACTTC.

The rearrangement uses TRBV4-1 and TRBJ1-3; no clear D. This CDR3 spans 14 amino acids. Trimming cost V 6 bases and J 3 bases, with 12 bases left between them. Germline V gene sequence: CDR1 MGHRA, CDR2 YSYEKL. As DNA, the CDR3 is TGCGCCAGCAGTCAGGCGGTACTTGGAAACACCATATATTTT. Translating it yields CASSQAVLGNTIYF.

This sequence joins TRBV6-5 and TRBJ2-7, with D tentatively TRBD2 (5 bases). This CDR3 has 11 residues. V lost 7 bases and J lost 3, with 7 bases in between. Germline V gives CDR1 MNHEY, CDR2 SVGAGI. CDR3 coding DNA: TGTGCCAGCACTCGGGGCTACGAGCAGTACTTC. Translated: CASTRGYEQYF.

The chain employs TRBV5-1 and TRBJ2-3; 10 positions match TRBD2. Germline CDR1 reads SGHRS; CDR2 reads YFSETQ. The CDR3 spans 17 residues. J gave up 0 bases and V 3 bases, and 7 bases lay outside the gene matches. CDR3 DNA: TGCGCCAGCAGCTCCCTTCTAGCGGGGGCTAGCACAGATACGCAGTATTTT. It specifies CASSSLLAGASTDTQYF.

In this sample, this clone turned up once. The chain joins TRBV5-4 to TRBJ2-5; D might be TRBD1 (5 bases). This CDR3 contains 13 residues. The germline V gene has CDR1 SGHNT and CDR2 YYREEE (reference sequence). V lost 10 bases and J 3 bases, leaving 16 bases between the germline ends. The CDR3 is CAGRQIDEETQYF. The DNA for the CDR3 is TGTGCCGGGCGACAGATAGATGAAGAGACCCAGTACTTC.

The chain employs TRBV7-2 and TRBJ1-5; no definite D call. V lost 5 bases and J 3 bases, leaving 5 bases between the germline ends. This CDR3 is built from 12 residues. The germline gives CDR1 SGHTA, CDR2 FQGNSA. CDR3 sequence reads: CASSPPNQPQHF. The CDR3 nucleotides read TGTGCCAGCAGCCCACCCAATCAGCCCCAGCATTTT. The complete variable domain, with remaining parts taken from reference TRBV7-2 and TRBJ1-5, reads GAGVSQSPSNKVTEKGKDVELRCDPISGHTALYWYRQSLGQGLEFLIYFQGNSAPDKSGLPSDRFSAERTGGSVSTLTIQRTQQEDSAVYLCASSPPNQPQHFGDGTRLSIL.

This rearrangement joins TRBV5-4 to TRBJ2-2; TRBD2 is a possible D gene (6 bases). This CDR3 comprises 15 residues. V lost 4 bases, J lost 2 bases, and 12 bases lay in between. Germline values: CDR1 SGHNT, CDR2 YYREEE (reference sequence). CDR3 bases: TGTGCCAGCAGCCGAACTAGCTCTAACACCGGGGAGCTGTTTTTT. Amino acid sequence: CASSRTSSNTGELFF.

The chain recombines TRBV9 with TRBJ2-2; possibly TRBD1 for D (6 bases). Germline CDR1 reads SGDLS; CDR2 reads YYNGEE. The V gene lost 0 bases and the J gene lost 0 bases, with 9 bases spanning the gap. There are 16 residues in the CDR3. This CDR3 reads CASSVAYRANTGELFF. DNA of the CDR3: TGTGCCAGCAGCGTAGCTTACAGGGCGAACACCGGGGAGCTGTTTTTT.

The V call is TRBV6-1, the J call TRBJ1-2; TRBD1 aligns across 8 bases. Germline CDR1 and CDR2: MNHNS and SASEGT. CDR3 length: 17 amino acids. V lost 2 bases to trimming and J lost 7 bases; unmatched junction nucleotides: 15. CDR3 in amino acids: CASSEKQGAGIASGYTF. The CDR3 nucleotides are TGTGCCAGCAGTGAAAAGCAGGGGGCGGGAATAGCGTCTGGCTACACCTTC.

This rearrangement joins TRBV29-1 to TRBJ2-2; D not certain. V was pared by 6 bases and J by 2 bases, with 16 bases between. Germline V gives CDR1 SQVTM, CDR2 ANQGSEA. The CDR3 covers 15 residues. The CDR3 loop reads CSVNLWAFNTGELFF. Written as DNA, the CDR3 is TGCAGCGTCAATCTATGGGCCTTTAACACCGGGGAGCTGTTTTTT.

The chain has TRBV7-9 and TRBJ2-3; D not certain. The CDR3 spans 11 residues. CDR1 is SEHNR, CDR2 FQNEAQ, per germline (reference sequence). V lost 3 bases and J lost 2, with 0 bases in between. In nucleotides, the CDR3 is TGTGCCAGCAGCTTCACAGATACGCAGTATTTT. Encoded protein: CASSFTDTQYF.

V gene TRBV5-4 combines with J gene TRBJ2-1; 7 bases match TRBD2. J lost 1 base, V lost 3 bases, and 4 bases had no gene match. The CDR3 loop spans 15 amino acids. Germline-derived CDR1 and CDR2 are SGHNT and YYREEE (reference sequence). The CDR3 region is CASSSSGTSYNEQFF. The CDR3, as DNA: TGTGCCAGCAGCTCTAGCGGAACTTCCTACAATGAGCAGTTCTTC.